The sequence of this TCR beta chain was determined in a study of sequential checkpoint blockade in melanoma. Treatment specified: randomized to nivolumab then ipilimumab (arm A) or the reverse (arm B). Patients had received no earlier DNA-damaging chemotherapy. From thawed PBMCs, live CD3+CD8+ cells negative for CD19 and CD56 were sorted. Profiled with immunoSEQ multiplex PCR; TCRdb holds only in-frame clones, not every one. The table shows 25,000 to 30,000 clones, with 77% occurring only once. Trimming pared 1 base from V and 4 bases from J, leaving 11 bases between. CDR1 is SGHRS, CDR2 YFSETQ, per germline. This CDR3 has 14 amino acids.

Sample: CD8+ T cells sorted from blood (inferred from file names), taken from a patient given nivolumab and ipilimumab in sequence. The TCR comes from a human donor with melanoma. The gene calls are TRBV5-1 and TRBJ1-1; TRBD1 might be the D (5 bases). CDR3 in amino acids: CASSLSGGSTEAFF. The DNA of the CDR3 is TGCGCCAGCAGCTTGTCCGGGGGTTCCACTGAAGCTTTCTTT.